These 20 T cell receptor beta chains were all obtained from the same sample, sequenced in a study of control samples from healthy donors and cancer patients. Sequenced by immunoSEQ multiplex PCR; TCRdb stores in-frame clones only, minus some. The sample contains 100,000 or so clones, around nine tenths of which appear only once. The sample taken for sequencing was blood. These receptors originate from a man younger than 40 in good health.

The J gene is TRBJ2-3, the V gene TRBV9, with TRBD2 as a possible D gene (6 bases). Germline V gene sequence: CDR1 SGDLS, CDR2 YYNGEE. The CDR3 spans 14 residues. V shed 2 bases and J shed 1 base, with 8 bases lying between them. As DNA, the CDR3 is TGTGCCAGCAGCGTGGAGGGGCGCACAGATACGCAGTATTTT. Its translation: CASSVEGRTDTQYF.

The rearrangement links TRBV29-1 to TRBJ2-3, with 10 bases identical to TRBD2. With 3 bases clipped from V and 11 bases from J, the junction kept 11 bases outside the gene matches. CDR1 and CDR2 (germline): SQVTM, ANQGSEA. The CDR3 is made up of 14 amino acids. CDR3 coding DNA: TGCAGCGTTGATGTGGGACTAGCGATGGTCCGGCAGTATTTT. Encoded protein: CSVDVGLAMVRQYF.

This sequence joins TRBV10-1 and TRBJ2-2, with D perhaps matching TRBD1 (6 bases). Between the trimmed V and J ends, which lost 5 bases and 4 bases, there was a span of 14 bases. In germline, CDR1 is WNHNN, CDR2 SYGVQD (reference sequence). The CDR3 spans 15 residues. CDR3 coding DNA: TGCGCCAGCAGTAGGGCAGGGGAAGGCACCGGGGAGCTGTTTTTT. Protein: CASSRAGEGTGELFF.

The rearrangement uses TRBV12-3 or TRBV12-4 and TRBJ1-1; tentative D call: TRBD1 (6 bases). This CDR3 region has 13 residues. V was cut by 4 bases and J by 4 bases, with 10 bases left in between. CDR3 amino acids: CASSSTGGTEAFF. Here the CDR3 DNA reads TGTGCCAGCAGTTCGACAGGTGGCACTGAAGCTTTCTTT.

In its sample, this clone was seen a few times. This chain connects TRBV9 to TRBJ1-3, with a possible D match to TRBD1 (5 bases). The CDR3 contains 13 residues. CDR1 and CDR2 from the germline V gene are SGDLS and YYNGEE. V was cut by 3 bases and J by 4 bases, with 8 bases left in between. DNA for the CDR3: TGTGCCAGCAGCGGCAGGGTAGGAAACACCATATATTTT. Amino acids: CASSGRVGNTIYF.

The rearrangement uses TRBV2 and TRBJ2-3; TRBD2 matches at 7 bases. The V and J ends lost 11 bases and 1 base, in that order; junction bases with no gene match: 12. Germline V gene lookup returns CDR1 SNHLY and CDR2 FYNNEI. The CDR3 extends over 15 amino acids. CDR3 sequence (DNA): TGTGCCGGTGCACCGCGGGGGTGGGGCACAGATACGCAGTATTTT. The encoded protein is CAGAPRGWGTDTQYF. Full variable domain (missing parts from reference TRBV2 and TRBJ2-3): EPEVTQTPSHQVTQMGQEVILRCVPISNHLYFYWYRQILGQKVEFLVSFYNNEISEKSEIFDDQFSVERPDGSNFTLKIRSTKLEDSAMYFCAGAPRGWGTDTQYFGPGTRLTVL.

The table lists this clone with a count of one. The V gene is TRBV28, the J gene TRBJ1-5; possible D gene TRBD1, 6 bases. The CDR3 sequence is 15 residues long. The germline V gene encodes CDR1 MDHEN and CDR2 SYDVKM. Trimming stripped 2 bases from V and 6 bases from J, with 14 bases between. The CDR3 sequence is CASSLAGGAIQPQHF. The DNA for the CDR3 is TGTGCCAGCAGTTTAGCTGGGGGCGCGATTCAGCCCCAGCATTTT. Full variable domain (rest looked up from reference TRBV28 and TRBJ1-5): DVKVTQSSRYLVKRTGEKVFLECVQDMDHENMFWYRQDPGLGLRLIYFSYDVKMKEKGDIPEGYSVSREKKERFSLILESASTNQTSMYLCASSLAGGAIQPQHFGDGTRLSIL.

This clone was picked up a small number of times. The chain links TRBV5-1 to TRBJ2-3; 7 nucleotides line up with TRBD2. This CDR3 spans 16 amino acids. CDR1 SGHRS and CDR2 YFSETQ come from the germline V gene. V trimming: 0 bases; J trimming: 1 base; junction bases outside the gene matches: 5. CDR3 sequence: CASSLAVSGGTDTQYF. The CDR3 DNA reads TGCGCCAGCAGCTTGGCCGTGAGCGGGGGCACAGATACGCAGTATTTT.

The rearrangement joins TRBV6-2 or TRBV6-3 to TRBJ1-2; D is possibly TRBD1 (6 bases). This CDR3 has 18 residues. The V gene's germline CDR1 is MNHEY and CDR2 SVGEGT. V was pared by 0 bases and J by 2 bases, with 19 bases between. Written as DNA, the CDR3 is TGTGCCAGCAGTTACTCGATGGACAGCCAGTTATCCAACTATGGCTACACCTTC. It encodes CASSYSMDSQLSNYGYTF.

The chain carries TRBV2 and TRBJ2-4; D call uncertain. V dropped 7 bases and J dropped 2 bases, with 21 bases sitting between them. Germline lookup yields CDR1 SNHLY and CDR2 FYNNEI. The CDR3 runs 17 residues. CDR3 nucleotide sequence: TGTGCCAGCACCAATAAAGGCCAACTAAGGACCAAAAACATTCAGTACTTC. This gives the protein CASTNKGQLRTKNIQYF.

There are a few counts of this clone. The chain combines TRBV19 with TRBJ2-5; 7 bases are a match to TRBD2. Germline lookup yields CDR1 LNHDA and CDR2 SQIVND (reference sequence). The CDR3 length is 16 residues. V was pared by 3 bases and J by 1 base, with 8 bases of the junction left unmatched. In nucleotides, the CDR3 is TGTGCCAGTAGTATCGCCCCGGCTAGCGGCCAAGAGACCCAGTACTTC. It translates to CASSIAPASGQETQYF.

This chain joins TRBV7-8 and TRBJ2-2; no clear D gene. V lost 1 base to trimming and J lost 3 bases, with 6 bases between them. The germline V gene encodes CDR1 SGHVS and CDR2 FQNEAQ. The CDR3 is 14 amino acids. DNA for the CDR3: TGTGCCAGCAGCTTAGGAGGTCACACCGGGGAGCTGTTTTTT. Amino acid sequence: CASSLGGHTGELFF.

The rearrangement joins TRBV12-3 or TRBV12-4 to TRBJ1-1; D unresolved. The CDR3 covers 13 residues. V gave up 4 bases and J gave up 4 bases, with 10 bases separating them. DNA for the CDR3: TGTGCCAGCAGTTCAAAGCGGCCCACTGAAGCTTTCTTT. This codes for CASSSKRPTEAFF.

V is TRBV6-5 and J is TRBJ1-1; the D is unclear. Trimming pared 8 bases from V and 9 bases from J, leaving 19 bases between. This CDR3 is 13 amino acids long. Germline CDR1 MNHEY, CDR2 SVGAGI. Here the CDR3 reads CASGESRRRQAFF. DNA for the CDR3: TGTGCCAGCGGCGAGTCGCGGCGGCGGCAAGCTTTCTTT.

V is TRBV10-3 and J is TRBJ1-1; D gene uncertain. The CDR3 totals 13 residues. CDR1 ENHRY and CDR2 SYGVKD come from the germline V gene. Trimming left V 4 bases short and J 1 base short, with 7 bases between. The CDR3 nucleotides are TGTGCCATCAGTGGTCGAGCGAACACTGAAGCTTTCTTT. It specifies CAISGRANTEAFF.

The chain joins TRBV5-1 to TRBJ1-1, with D unresolved. V gave up 0 bases and J gave up 6 bases, with 6 bases separating them. There are 12 residues in the CDR3. CDR1 is SGHRS and CDR2 is YFSETQ in the germline V gene. The CDR3 region has the DNA TGCGCCAGCAGCTTGGACACCCCTGAAGCTTTCTTT. Its protein is CASSLDTPEAFF.

The chain combines TRBV9 with TRBJ1-4; no reliable D call. Germline-derived CDR1 and CDR2 are SGDLS and YYNGEE. Trimming took 0 bases from V and 6 from J, leaving 18 bases between them. The CDR3 is made up of 17 amino acids. CDR3 DNA sequence: TGTGCCAGCAGCGTAGAAGGTGGAGTCTACGGGGATGAAAAACTGTTTTTT. It translates to CASSVEGGVYGDEKLFF.

This chain links TRBV7-3 with TRBJ2-2, with D possibly being TRBD2 (5 bases). This CDR3 is built from 15 residues. Trimming took off 3 bases at V and 5 bases at J, with 13 bases between the two ends. Germline V gives CDR1 SGHTA, CDR2 FQGTGA. CDR3: CASSFYGGRTGELFF. CDR3 DNA: TGTGCCAGCAGCTTCTACGGAGGACGGACCGGGGAGCTGTTTTTT.

The chain joins TRBV7-3 to TRBJ2-3; TRBD1 matches at 7 bases. CDR1 is SGHTA and CDR2 is FQGTGA in the germline V gene. V lost 5 bases to trimming and J lost 4 bases; unmatched junction nucleotides: 12. CDR3 size: 16 residues. In nucleotides, the CDR3 is TGTGCCAGCAGCCCCCAAGGGGGCAGGACCGCAGATACGCAGTATTTT. This gives the protein CASSPQGGRTADTQYF.

The J gene is TRBJ2-3, the V gene TRBV5-5; D uncertain. Trimming removed 4 bases at V and 0 bases at J, with 12 bases between. The V gene's germline CDR1 is SGHKS and CDR2 YYEKEE (reference sequence). This CDR3 is built from 15 residues. As DNA, the CDR3 is TGTGCCAGCAGCACCCTGCTCTCAAGCACAGATACGCAGTATTTT. Translation: CASSTLLSSTDTQYF. The whole variable domain, remainder taken from reference TRBV5-5 and TRBJ2-3, is DAGVTQSPTHLIKTRGQQVTLRCSPISGHKSVSWYQQVLGQGPQFIFQYYEKEERGRGNFPDRFSARQFPNYSSELNVNALLLGDSALYLCASSTLLSSTDTQYFGPGTRLTVL.